This paragraph covers one T cell receptor beta chain sequence. These data are taken from a study of graft-versus-host responses after intestinal transplantation. Study-wide context: Transplants were multivisceral, liver-intestinal, or isolated intestinal. Each recipient received anti-thymocyte globulin induction, then tacrolimus and steroids for 3 to 4 years.

Data came from immunoSEQ multiplex PCR; TCRdb stores just in-frame clones and leaves some out. The sample comprises around 25,000 clones, approximately 40% of which are singletons, and about 0.7% rests with the top ten. Sorting of proliferating CFSE-low CD3+CD4+ and CD3+CD8+ responders took place after the reaction. The CDR3 covers 14 residues. Between the trimmed V and J ends, which lost 5 bases and 9 bases, there was a span of 17 bases. Looked up from germline, CDR1 is MNHEY and CDR2 is SVGAGI. The sequence was collected from a human patient who received an intestinal transplant. The V call is TRBV6-5, the J call TRBJ2-4, with D possibly being TRBD2 (6 bases). Sample: alloreactive CD4+ T cells from a mixed lymphocyte reaction culture, taken before intestinal transplant. Regarding subset: CFSE-low proliferating T cells sorted from roughly 6-day pre-transplant mixed lymphocyte reaction (GvH or HvG direction). The CDR3 region is CASSPAGGYSIQYF. CDR3 nucleotides: TGTGCCAGCAGTCCAGCCGGGGGTTACAGCATTCAGTACTTC.